This T cell receptor beta chain was obtained from a study of T cell changes during pregnancy in multiple sclerosis. The length of the CDR3 is 11 residues. CDR1 and CDR2 from the germline V gene are SQVTM and ANQGSEA. V was pared by 4 bases and J by 6 bases, with 10 bases between. Some clones are missing from TCRdb's copy, which holds only in-frame ones; the method was immunoSEQ multiplex PCR. The repertoire has 50,000 or so clones, roughly 92% of them found once; the top ten carry around 0.6%. This chain connects TRBV29-1 to TRBJ2-7, with D possibly TRBD1 on 5 matching bases. Source: CD4+ T cells from peripheral blood mononuclear cells, taken in the second trimester of pregnancy. The clonotype originates from a female donor with multiple sclerosis, enrolled in a pregnancy study. For the CDR3, the DNA is TGCAGCGTTGTGGGGCCTGGCGAGCAGTACTTC. Amino acids: CSVVGPGEQYF.